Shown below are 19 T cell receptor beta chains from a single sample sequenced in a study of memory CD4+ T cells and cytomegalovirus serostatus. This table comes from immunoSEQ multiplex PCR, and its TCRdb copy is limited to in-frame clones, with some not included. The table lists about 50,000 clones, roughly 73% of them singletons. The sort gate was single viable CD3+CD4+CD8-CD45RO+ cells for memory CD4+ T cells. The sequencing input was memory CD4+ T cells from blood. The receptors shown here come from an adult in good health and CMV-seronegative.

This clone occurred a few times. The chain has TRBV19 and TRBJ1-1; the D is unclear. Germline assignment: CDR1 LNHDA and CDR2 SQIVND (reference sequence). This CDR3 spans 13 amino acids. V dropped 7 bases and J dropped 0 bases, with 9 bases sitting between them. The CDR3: CASTLHMNTEAFF. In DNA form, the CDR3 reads TGTGCCAGTACCCTCCACATGAACACTGAAGCTTTCTTT.

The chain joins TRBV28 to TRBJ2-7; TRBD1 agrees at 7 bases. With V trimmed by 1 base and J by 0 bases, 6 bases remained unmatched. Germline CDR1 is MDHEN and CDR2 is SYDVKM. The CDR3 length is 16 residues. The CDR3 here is CASSLSATGSSYEQYF. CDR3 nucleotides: TGTGCCAGCAGTTTATCCGCGACAGGGAGCTCCTACGAGCAGTACTTC.

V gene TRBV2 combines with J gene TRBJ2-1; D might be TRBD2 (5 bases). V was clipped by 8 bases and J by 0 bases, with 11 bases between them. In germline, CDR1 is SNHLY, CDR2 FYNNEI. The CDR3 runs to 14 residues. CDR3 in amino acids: CASGERHSYNEQFF. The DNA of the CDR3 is TGTGCCAGCGGGGAGAGGCACTCCTACAATGAGCAGTTCTTC.

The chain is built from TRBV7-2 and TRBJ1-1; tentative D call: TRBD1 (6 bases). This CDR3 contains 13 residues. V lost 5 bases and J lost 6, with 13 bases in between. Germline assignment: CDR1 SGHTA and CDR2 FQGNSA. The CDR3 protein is CASSIDRSSEAFF. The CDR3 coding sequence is TGTGCCAGCAGCATCGACAGGAGTTCTGAAGCTTTCTTT. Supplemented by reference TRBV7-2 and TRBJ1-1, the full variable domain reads GAGVSQSPSNKVTEKGKDVELRCDPISGHTALYWYRQSLGQGLEFLIYFQGNSAPDKSGLPSDRFSAERTGGSVSTLTIQRTQQEDSAVYLCASSIDRSSEAFFGQGTRLTVV.

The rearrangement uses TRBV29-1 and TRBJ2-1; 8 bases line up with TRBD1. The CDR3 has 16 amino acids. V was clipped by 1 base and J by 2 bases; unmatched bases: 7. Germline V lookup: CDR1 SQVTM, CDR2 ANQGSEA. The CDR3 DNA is TGCAGCGTTGAAGTAACTAGGACAGGGACCTACAATGAGCAGTTCTTC. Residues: CSVEVTRTGTYNEQFF.

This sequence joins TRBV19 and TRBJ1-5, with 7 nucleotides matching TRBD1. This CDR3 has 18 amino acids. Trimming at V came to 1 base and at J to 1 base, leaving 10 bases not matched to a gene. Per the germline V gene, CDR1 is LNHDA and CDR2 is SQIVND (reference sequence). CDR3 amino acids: CASSIGHLGTASNQPQHF. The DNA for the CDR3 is TGTGCCAGTAGTATAGGTCATCTTGGGACAGCCAGCAATCAGCCCCAGCATTTT.

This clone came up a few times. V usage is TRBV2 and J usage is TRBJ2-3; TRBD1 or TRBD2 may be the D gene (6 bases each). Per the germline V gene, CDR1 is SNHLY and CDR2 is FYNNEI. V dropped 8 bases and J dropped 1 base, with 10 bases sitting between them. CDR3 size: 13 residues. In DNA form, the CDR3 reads TGTGCCAGCGGGGGCGGGGGCACAGATACGCAGTATTTT. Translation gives CASGGGGTDTQYF.

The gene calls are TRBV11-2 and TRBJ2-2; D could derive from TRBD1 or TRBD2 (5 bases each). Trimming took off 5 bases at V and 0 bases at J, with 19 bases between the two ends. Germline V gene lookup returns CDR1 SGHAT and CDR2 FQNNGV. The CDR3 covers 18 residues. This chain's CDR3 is CASSTWPGRPTNTGELFF. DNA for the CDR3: TGTGCCAGCAGCACTTGGCCGGGACGCCCAACGAACACCGGGGAGCTGTTTTTT.

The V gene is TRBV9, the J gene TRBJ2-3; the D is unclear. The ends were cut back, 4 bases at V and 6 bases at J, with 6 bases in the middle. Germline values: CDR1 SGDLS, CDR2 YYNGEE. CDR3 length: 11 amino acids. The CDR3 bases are TGTGCCAGCAGCACGGCGGATACGCAGTATTTT. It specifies CASSTADTQYF.

In DNA, the CDR3 is TGCGCCAGCAGCCATGCGGGACGCCGAAACACCGGGGAGCTGTTTTTT. It translates to CASSHAGRRNTGELFF. The chain carries TRBV4-1 and TRBJ2-2; the D gene is possibly TRBD2 (6 bases). The V and J ends lost 3 bases and 2 bases respectively, with 13 bases between them. CDR1 and CDR2 from the germline V gene are MGHRA and YSYEKL. The CDR3 loop spans 16 amino acids.

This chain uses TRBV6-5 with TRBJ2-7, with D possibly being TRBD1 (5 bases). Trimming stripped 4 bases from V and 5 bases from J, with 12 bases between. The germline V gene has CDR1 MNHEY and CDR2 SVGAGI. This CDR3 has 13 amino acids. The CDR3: CASSSPLQDEQYF. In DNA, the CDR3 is TGTGCCAGCAGTTCCCCCTTACAGGACGAGCAGTACTTC.

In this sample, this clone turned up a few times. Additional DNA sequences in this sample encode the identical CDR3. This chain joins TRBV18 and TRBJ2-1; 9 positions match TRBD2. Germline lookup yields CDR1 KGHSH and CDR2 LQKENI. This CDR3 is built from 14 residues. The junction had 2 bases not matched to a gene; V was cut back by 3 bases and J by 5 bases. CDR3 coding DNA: TGTGCCAGCTCACCTAGCGGGAGCGACAATGAGCAGTTCTTC. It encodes CASSPSGSDNEQFF. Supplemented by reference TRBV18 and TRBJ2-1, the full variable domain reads NAGVMQNPRHLVRRRGQEARLRCSPMKGHSHVYWYRQLPEEGLKFMVYLQKENIIDESGMPKERFSAEFPKEGPSILRIQQVVRGDSAAYFCASSPSGSDNEQFFGPGTRLTVL.

CDR3 nucleotides: TGTGCCAGTAGTATAAAAGGGGTTGCCGTCTACGAGCAGTACTTC. Protein: CASSIKGVAVYEQYF. This chain links TRBV19 with TRBJ2-7, with D perhaps matching TRBD1 (5 bases). The CDR3 totals 15 residues. The germline V gene has CDR1 LNHDA and CDR2 SQIVND (reference sequence). Trimming took off 2 bases at V and 3 bases at J, with 14 bases between the two ends.

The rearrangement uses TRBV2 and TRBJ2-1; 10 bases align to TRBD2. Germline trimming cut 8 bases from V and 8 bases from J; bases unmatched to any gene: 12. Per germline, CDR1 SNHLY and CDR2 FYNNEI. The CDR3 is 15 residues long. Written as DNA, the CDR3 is TGTGCCAGCGTCAAAGCGGGACTAGCGAATGATGAGCAGTTCTTC. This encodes CASVKAGLANDEQFF.

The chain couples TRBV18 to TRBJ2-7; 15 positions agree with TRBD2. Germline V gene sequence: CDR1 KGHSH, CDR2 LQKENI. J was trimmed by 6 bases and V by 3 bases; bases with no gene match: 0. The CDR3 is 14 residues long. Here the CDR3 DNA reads TGTGCCAGCTCACCGGGACTAGCGGGGGGCGAGCAGTACTTC. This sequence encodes CASSPGLAGGEQYF.

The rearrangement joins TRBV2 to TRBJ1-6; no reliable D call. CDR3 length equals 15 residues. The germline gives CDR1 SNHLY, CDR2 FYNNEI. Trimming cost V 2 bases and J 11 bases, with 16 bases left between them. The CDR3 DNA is TGTGCCAGCAGTGAAAATGAGGCCAGAAGGGCACCCCTCCACTTT. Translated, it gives CASSENEARRAPLHF.

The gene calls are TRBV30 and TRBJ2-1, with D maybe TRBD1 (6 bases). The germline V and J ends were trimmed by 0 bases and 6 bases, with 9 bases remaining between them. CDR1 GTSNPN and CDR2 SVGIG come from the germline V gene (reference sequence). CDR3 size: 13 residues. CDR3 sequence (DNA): TGTGCCTGGAGTGTGGTCAGGGGCAATGAGCAGTTCTTC. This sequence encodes CAWSVVRGNEQFF.

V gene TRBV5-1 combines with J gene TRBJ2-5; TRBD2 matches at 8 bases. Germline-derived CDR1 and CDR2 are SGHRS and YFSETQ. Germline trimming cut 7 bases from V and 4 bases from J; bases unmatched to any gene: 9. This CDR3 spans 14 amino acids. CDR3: CASRAGGRVETQYF. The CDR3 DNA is TGCGCCAGCCGCGCGGGGGGAAGAGTAGAGACCCAGTACTTC.

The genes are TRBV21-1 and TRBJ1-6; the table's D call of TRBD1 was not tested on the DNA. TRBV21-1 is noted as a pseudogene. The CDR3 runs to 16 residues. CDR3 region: CASMLPDSTGNSPLHF. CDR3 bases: TGTGCCAGCATGCTACCCGACAGTACCGGTAATTCACCCCTCCACTTT.